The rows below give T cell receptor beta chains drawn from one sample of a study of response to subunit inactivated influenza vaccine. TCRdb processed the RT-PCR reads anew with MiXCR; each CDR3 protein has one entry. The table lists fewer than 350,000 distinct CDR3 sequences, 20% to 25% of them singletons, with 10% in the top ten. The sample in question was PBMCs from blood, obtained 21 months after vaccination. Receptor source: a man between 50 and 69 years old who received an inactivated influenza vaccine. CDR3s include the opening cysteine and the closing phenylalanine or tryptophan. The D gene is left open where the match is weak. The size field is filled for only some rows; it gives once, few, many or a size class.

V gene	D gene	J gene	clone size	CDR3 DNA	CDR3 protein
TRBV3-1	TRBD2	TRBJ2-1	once	TGTGCCAGCAGCCAAGGTGCACTAGCGGGGCATAGCTCCTACAATGAGCAGTTCTTC	CASSQGALAGHSSYNEQFF
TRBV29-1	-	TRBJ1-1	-	TGCAGCGCATCGGGACTTTCGAACACTGAAGCTTTCTTT	CSASGLSNTEAFF
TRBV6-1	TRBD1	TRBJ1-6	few	TGTGCCAGCAGTATGAACAGGGGTGCTAATTCACCCCTCCACTTT	CASSMNRGANSPLHF
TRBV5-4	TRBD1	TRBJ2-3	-	TGTGCCACTAACGGGGACAGCAGCACAGATACGCAGTATTTT	CATNGDSSTDTQYF
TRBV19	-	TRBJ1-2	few	TGTGCCAGTACGTCGTCGGGACGCTACACCTTC	CASTSSGRYTF
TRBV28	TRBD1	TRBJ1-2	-	TGTGCCAGCAGTTTCCCGGGTCACAGGGGAGTCTATGGCTACACCTTC	CASSFPGHRGVYGYTF
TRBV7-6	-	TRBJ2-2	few	TGTGCCAGCAGCTTGGACCAACGGAAAGGGGAGCTGTTTTTT	CASSLDQRKGELFF
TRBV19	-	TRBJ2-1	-	TGTGCCAGTAGTACCTCCCTCCTGGGGATCTACAATGAGCAGTTCTTC	CASSTSLLGIYNEQFF
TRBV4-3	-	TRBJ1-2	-	TGCGCCAGCAGCCAAAGAGAGTTTGCAGGGGCTGATGGCTACACCTTC	CASSQREFAGADGYTF
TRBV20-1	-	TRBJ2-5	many	TGCAGTGCCACCACAGGGAGAGAGACCCAGTACTTC	CSATTGRETQYF
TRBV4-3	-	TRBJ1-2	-	TGCGCCAGCAGTACATCATTACCGGGACAACAGAGTTATGGCTACACCTTC	CASSTSLPGQQSYGYTF
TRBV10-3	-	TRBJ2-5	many	TGTGCCATCAGCCCGGGGACCCCAGCAGAGACCCAGTACTTC	CAISPGTPAETQYF
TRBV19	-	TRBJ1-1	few	TGTGCCAGTAGTATTGGGGGGCAGGACACTGAAGCTTTCTTT	CASSIGGQDTEAFF
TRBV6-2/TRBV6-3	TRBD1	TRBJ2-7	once	TGTGCCAGCAGTTTCGCCGGACAGGGGTCGAGCGTCGAGCAGTACTTC	CASSFAGQGSSVEQYF
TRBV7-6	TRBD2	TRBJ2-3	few	TGTGCCAGCAGCTCCCTAGCGGGTCCGGGGCCAGATACGCAGTATTTT	CASSSLAGPGPDTQYF
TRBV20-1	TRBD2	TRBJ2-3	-	TGCAGTGCTAGGGGTTTAGCGGGAGTTTGGGATACGCAGTATTTT	CSARGLAGVWDTQYF
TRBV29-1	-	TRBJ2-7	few	TGCAGCGTTGAAGGCTGGGGAGAATCATACGAGCAGTACTTC	CSVEGWGESYEQYF
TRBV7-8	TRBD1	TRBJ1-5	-	TGTGCCAGCAGCTCCCCTAGGGACAGTGACGGCAATCAGCCCCAGCATTTT	CASSSPRDSDGNQPQHF
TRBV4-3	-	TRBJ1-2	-	TGCGCCAGCAGCCCCCGAGGGAGTTATGGCTACACCTTC	CASSPRGSYGYTF
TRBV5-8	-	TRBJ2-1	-	TGTGCCAGCAGCTTGGTGATTAGCCTGGACAATGAGCAGTTCTTC	CASSLVISLDNEQFF
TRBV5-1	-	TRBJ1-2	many	TGCGCCAGCAGCGGGGCCCGGGAGACCGGGGGCTACACCTTC	CASSGARETGGYTF
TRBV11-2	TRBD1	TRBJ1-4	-	TGTGCCAGCAGACTCACCAAGGGACAGGGGCGAAATGAAAAACTGTTTTTT	CASRLTKGQGRNEKLFF
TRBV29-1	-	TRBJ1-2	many	TGCAGCGTTGACCAGGGGAGGTTGTCGGGCTACACCTTC	CSVDQGRLSGYTF
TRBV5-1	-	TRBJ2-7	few	TGTGCCAGCAGCTTGACAGGCACCTACGAGCAGTACTTC	CASSLTGTYEQYF
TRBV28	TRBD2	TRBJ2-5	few	TGTGCCAGCAGTTTATTCGGTGACGGGGGGGGTTCGGCGACCCAGTACTTC	CASSLFGDGGGSATQYF
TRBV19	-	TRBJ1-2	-	TGTGCCAGTAAACAGAGCTATGGCTACACCTTC	CASKQSYGYTF
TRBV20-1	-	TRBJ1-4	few	TGCAGTGCTCGGAGGCGGGATGAAAAACTGTTTTTT	CSARRRDEKLFF
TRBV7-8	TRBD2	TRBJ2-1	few	TGTGCCAGCAGCTTTCTAAAGACTAGCGGGAGCAAGCAGTTCTTC	CASSFLKTSGSKQFF